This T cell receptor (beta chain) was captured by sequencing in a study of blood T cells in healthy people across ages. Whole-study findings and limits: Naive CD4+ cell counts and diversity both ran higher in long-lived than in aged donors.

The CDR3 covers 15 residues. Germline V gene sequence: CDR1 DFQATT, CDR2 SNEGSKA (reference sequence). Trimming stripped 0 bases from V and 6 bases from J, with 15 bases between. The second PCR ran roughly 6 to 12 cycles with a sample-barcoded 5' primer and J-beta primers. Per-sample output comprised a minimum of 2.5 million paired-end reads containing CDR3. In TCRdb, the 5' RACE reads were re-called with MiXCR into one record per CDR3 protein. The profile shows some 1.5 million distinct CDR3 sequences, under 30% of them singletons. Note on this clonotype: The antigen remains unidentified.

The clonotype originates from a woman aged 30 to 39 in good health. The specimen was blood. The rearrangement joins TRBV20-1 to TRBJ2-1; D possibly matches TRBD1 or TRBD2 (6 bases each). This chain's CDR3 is CSARDPSRGGNEQFF. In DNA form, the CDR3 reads TGCAGTGCTAGAGACCCGAGCAGGGGAGGCAATGAGCAGTTCTTC.